A single sample gave rise to the 19 T cell receptor beta chains below, sequenced in a study of metastatic and nonmetastatic thyroid tumors. Prior to thyroid surgery, none of the patients had received any treatment. TCRdb re-called clones via MiXCR from the PCR reads. In the table there are some 19,000 clones, roughly 20% of which are singletons. The sample was blood. All receptors derive from a female donor with papillary thyroid cancer or a benign thyroid nodule (not recorded which). Some clones in this sample may be carry-over from other donors' samples.

This clone was observed many times. The rearrangement uses TRBV24-1 and TRBJ2-3; D is perhaps TRBD2 (5 bases). The CDR3 covers 17 residues. The V end lost 3 bases, the J end lost 1 base, and 16 bases lay between the germline ends. CDR1 and CDR2 (germline): KGHDR, SFDVKD. The CDR3 spells CATSDPQAGIRTDTQYF. DNA of the CDR3: TGTGCCACCAGTGATCCGCAGGCGGGTATACGCACAGATACGCAGTATTTT.

By share, this clone ranks as medium-sized. The chain joins TRBV12-3 or TRBV12-4 to TRBJ2-7, with 7 bases fitting TRBD1. J gave up 0 bases and V 1 base, and 9 bases lay outside the gene matches. The CDR3 length is 17 residues. The CDR3 loop is CASSLVRGTLFSYEQYF. For the CDR3, the DNA is TGTGCCAGCAGTTTAGTCAGGGGGACACTATTCTCCTACGAGCAGTACTTC.

The rearrangement uses TRBV27 and TRBJ2-3; 12 bases fit TRBD2. Trimming removed 6 bases from V and 6 bases from J; junction bases left unmatched: 1. The CDR3 has 13 residues. The germline V gene has CDR1 MNHEY and CDR2 SMNVEV (reference sequence). This chain's CDR3 is CASRLAGGDTQYF. CDR3 nucleotide sequence: TGTGCCAGCAGACTAGCGGGAGGTGATACGCAGTATTTT.

Worth noting for this clone: At one boundary the junction diverges from the germline segment, which might be a read error. The rearrangement joins TRBV12-3 or TRBV12-4 to TRBJ2-3, with 14 bases matching TRBD2. The CDR3 is 15 residues long. The CDR3 loop reads CASTFRLAGGKTQSF. The DNA for the CDR3 is TGTGCCAGCACCTTCCGACTAGCGGGGGGGAAGACGCAGTCTTTT.

In the case of this clone: A read error may account for a junction end that differs from germline. The chain uses TRBV11-2 and TRBJ1-5; tentatively, D is TRBD1 (5 bases). Germline CDR1 SGHAT, CDR2 FQNNGV. The CDR3 spans 16 residues. The CDR3 here is CASSLKGIYSDQPKHF. CDR3 coding DNA: TGTGCCAGCAGCTTAAAGGGGATATATAGCGATCAGCCCAAGCATTTT.

This clone was counted many times. This sequence joins TRBV9 and TRBJ2-5; D assignment may be TRBD1 or TRBD2 (5 bases each). Trimming cost V 0 bases and J 4 bases, with 16 bases left between them. Per germline, CDR1 SGDLS and CDR2 YYNGEE. The CDR3 length is 16 residues. The CDR3 DNA follows: TGTGCCAGCAGCGTAGCTATGGGGGAGCCAGGAGAGACCCAGTACTTC. It encodes CASSVAMGEPGETQYF.

Ten or more counts support this clone. This rearrangement joins TRBV5-1 to TRBJ1-1; D ambiguous. The CDR3 totals 14 residues. CDR1 and CDR2 from the germline V gene are SGHRS and YFSETQ. The V and J ends lost 4 bases and 0 bases respectively, with 10 bases between them. The CDR3 DNA reads as TGCGCCAGCAGCATGGACGGTCTGAACACTGAAGCTTTCTTT. It yields the protein CASSMDGLNTEAFF.

This clone was seen ten or more times. The chain is built from TRBV6-1 and TRBJ1-1, with TRBD1 as a possible D gene (6 bases). CDR1 is MNHNS and CDR2 is SASEGT in the germline V gene. The V end lost 7 bases, the J end lost 5 bases, and 14 bases lay between the germline ends. The CDR3 runs 13 residues. CDR3 nucleotide sequence: TGTGCCAGCAATCCTATACAGGGAACTGAAGCTTTCTTT. Amino acid sequence: CASNPIQGTEAFF.

The table lists this clone with many counts. The V gene is TRBV7-9, the J gene TRBJ2-5; either TRBD1 or TRBD2 may supply D (5 bases each). Germline V gene sequence: CDR1 SEHNR, CDR2 FQNEAQ (reference sequence). Trimming left V 5 bases short and J 5 bases short, with 15 bases between. The CDR3 spans 14 residues. The CDR3 region is CASSPRRGGETQYF. CDR3 coding DNA: TGTGCCAGCAGCCCCCGACGGGGCGGTGAGACCCAGTACTTC.

This clone was recorded at least ten times. The rearrangement links TRBV10-3 to TRBJ2-3, with 11 bases lining up with TRBD2. Looked up from germline, CDR1 is ENHRY and CDR2 is SYGVKD. The CDR3 extends over 16 amino acids. Unmatched junction bases numbered 9, after V lost 5 bases and J lost 5 bases. CDR3 in amino acids: CAISPMTSGNLDTQYF. Written as DNA, the CDR3 is TGTGCCATCAGTCCGATGACTAGCGGGAACTTAGATACGCAGTATTTT.

Ten or more counts support this clone. This rearrangement joins TRBV27 to TRBJ1-1; no clear D gene. The CDR3 loop spans 13 amino acids. CDR1 and CDR2 from the germline V gene are MNHEY and SMNVEV (reference sequence). V dropped 11 bases and J dropped 2 bases, with 15 bases sitting between them. The CDR3 region has the DNA TGTGCCGTAAAAGAGGCGCGAAACACTGAAGCTTTCTTT. This encodes CAVKEARNTEAFF.

The genes are TRBV23-1 and TRBJ2-1; 10 bases match TRBD1. TRBV23-1 is given ORF status, its function remaining uncertain. The CDR3 is 19 residues long. J gave up 7 bases and V 7 bases, and 22 bases lay outside the gene matches. In DNA, the CDR3 is TGCGCCAGCAAGAATCTGCTCCTACGAGGGACAGGGGAGGGAAATGAGCAGTTCTTC. Its protein product is CASKNLLLRGTGEGNEQFF.

At least ten counts were recorded for this clone. The rearrangement joins TRBV5-1 to TRBJ2-7; 9 bases are a match to TRBD1. The CDR3 length is 15 residues. Per germline, CDR1 SGHRS and CDR2 YFSETQ. J was trimmed by 6 bases and V by 3 bases; bases with no gene match: 10. CDR3 coding DNA: TGCGCCAGCAGCTCTGCCGGGACAGGGCGCAGCGAGCAGTACTTC. Amino acid sequence: CASSSAGTGRSEQYF.

The chain has TRBV20-1 and TRBJ2-7; D unresolved. Germline V gene lookup returns CDR1 DFQATT and CDR2 SNEGSKA (reference sequence). The CDR3 has 13 amino acids. V lost 3 bases to trimming and J lost 0 bases, with 9 bases between them. The CDR3 here is CSARDGYSYEQYF. As DNA, the CDR3 is TGCAGTGCTAGGGACGGGTACTCCTACGAGCAGTACTTC.

Many counts were recorded for this clone. This chain links TRBV5-1 with TRBJ2-7; 10 bases agree with TRBD2. The CDR3 covers 16 residues. V trimming: 3 bases; J trimming: 2 bases; junction bases outside the gene matches: 8. The germline V gene has CDR1 SGHRS and CDR2 YFSETQ. CDR3 DNA: TGCGCCAGCAGCTCCGGCTGGACTAGCGGAGCCTACGAGCAGTACTTC. Translating it yields CASSSGWTSGAYEQYF.

On this clone: The junction does not match germline at one end; this may be a read error. V usage is TRBV4-1 and J usage is TRBJ2-2; D is unclear. This CDR3 has 19 amino acids. Germline CDR1 reads MGHRA; CDR2 reads YSYEKL. CDR3 nucleotide sequence: TGCGCCAGCATCCAAGTAGTAGTTCGTCAGGACGTGGACACCGGGGAGCTGTTTTTT. The encoded protein is CASIQVVVRQDVDTGELFF.

In its sample, this clone was seen many times. The J gene is TRBJ1-5, the V gene TRBV30, with D unresolved. The ends were cut back, 2 bases at V and 3 bases at J, with 11 bases in the middle. The germline V gene has CDR1 GTSNPN and CDR2 SVGIG (reference sequence). The CDR3 runs to 14 residues. The CDR3 DNA is TGTGCCTGGAGTAGAGGAGGTTACAATCAGCCCCAGCATTTT. Protein sequence: CAWSRGGYNQPQHF.

In this sample, this clone is medium-sized. This rearrangement joins TRBV6-1 to TRBJ1-4; the D gene is possibly TRBD1 (6 bases). V lost 2 bases to trimming and J lost 7 bases, with 11 bases between them. CDR3 size: 14 residues. Germline values: CDR1 MNHNS, CDR2 SASEGT. The CDR3 coding sequence is TGTGCCAGCAGTGAATGGCAGGGGAGTGAAAAACTGTTTTTT. Amino acid sequence: CASSEWQGSEKLFF.

V gene TRBV6-1 combines with J gene TRBJ2-2, with 9 bases aligning to TRBD1. The ends lost 6 bases at V and 6 bases at J; junction bases unmatched: 11. The CDR3 consists of 16 residues. The germline V gene has CDR1 MNHNS and CDR2 SASEGT. As DNA, the CDR3 is TGTGCCAGCAGAATAGCCGGGACAGGGTTCGCCGGGGAGCTGTTTTTT. It translates to CASRIAGTGFAGELFF.